These 25 T cell receptor beta chains originate from one sample sequenced in a study of OX40 agonist ivuxolimab in advanced cancers. The method was immunoSEQ multiplex PCR; TCRdb's version includes in-frame clones alone and lacks a portion of them. The sample carries more than 45,000 clones, roughly nine tenths recorded once. This specimen was CD4+ or CD8+ T cells sorted from blood, taken in a trial of the OX40 agonist ivuxolimab. The receptors were gathered from an adult with an advanced solid tumor such as melanoma, head and neck, liver or kidney cancer.

The chain's CDR3 is CASSEFVYEQYF. CDR3 nucleotide sequence: TGTGCCAGCAGTGAATTCGTCTACGAGCAGTACTTC. The chain combines TRBV6-1 with TRBJ2-7; D gene uncertain. The CDR3 loop spans 12 amino acids. CDR1 is MNHNS, CDR2 SASEGT, per germline. Trimming removed 2 bases from V and 3 bases from J, with 5 bases in between.

The chain joins TRBV11-3 to TRBJ2-5, with D perhaps TRBD1 or TRBD2 (5 bases each). Trimming left V 5 bases short and J 0 bases short, with 10 bases between. The germline V gene encodes CDR1 SGHNT and CDR2 YENEEA. CDR3 length equals 14 residues. The CDR3 here is CASSPGHDQETQYF. DNA for the CDR3: TGTGCCAGCAGCCCGGGGCACGACCAAGAGACCCAGTACTTC.

The V gene is TRBV4-1, the J gene TRBJ1-1; D is possibly TRBD1 (6 bases). The CDR3 length is 16 residues. CDR1 and CDR2 (germline): MGHRA, YSYEKL. V was trimmed by 2 bases and J by 0 bases, leaving 13 bases between them. The CDR3 reads CASSQLGGALNTEAFF. The CDR3 DNA is TGCGCCAGCAGCCAACTGGGGGGGGCACTGAACACTGAAGCTTTCTTT.

V is TRBV7-8 and J is TRBJ2-7, with 7 positions matching TRBD2. The germline V gene encodes CDR1 SGHVS and CDR2 FQNEAQ. The ends lost 1 base at V and 4 bases at J; junction bases unmatched: 10. The CDR3 has 16 residues. The CDR3 reads CASSLVGPYGGYEQYF. The CDR3 coding sequence is TGTGCCAGCAGCTTAGTGGGTCCGTACGGGGGGTACGAGCAGTACTTC.

The chain couples TRBV11-2 to TRBJ1-5, with a tentative D call TRBD1 (5 bases). Germline V gene data show CDR1 as SGHAT and CDR2 as FQNNGV. V lost 0 bases and J lost 0, with 9 bases in between. The CDR3 extends over 16 amino acids. Here the CDR3 reads CASSLDRAYSNQPQHF. CDR3 DNA sequence: TGTGCCAGCAGCTTAGACAGGGCCTATAGCAATCAGCCCCAGCATTTT.

The genes are TRBV9 and TRBJ2-3; D is possibly TRBD1 (6 bases). The ends were cut back, 0 bases at V and 2 bases at J, with 25 bases in the middle. This CDR3 comprises 20 residues. Germline V gene sequence: CDR1 SGDLS, CDR2 YYNGEE. The CDR3 DNA is TGTGCCAGCAGCGTAGGGTTCCAGGGCCAAGAGGGGGACCTCACAGATACGCAGTATTTT. This codes for CASSVGFQGQEGDLTDTQYF. The full variable domain, with the rest looked up from reference TRBV9 and TRBJ2-3, is DSGVTQTPKHLITATGQRVTLRCSPRSGDLSVYWYQQSLDQGLQFLIQYYNGEERAKGNILERFSAQQFPDLHSELNLSSLELGDSALYFCASSVGFQGQEGDLTDTQYFGPGTRLTVL.

The chain links TRBV7-6 to TRBJ2-1; TRBD1 agrees at 11 bases. Germline values: CDR1 SGHVS, CDR2 FNYEAQ. The length of the CDR3 is 18 residues. Trimming removed 5 bases from V and 7 bases from J; junction bases left unmatched: 16. In DNA form, the CDR3 reads TGTGCCAGCAGCAATAATGGGACAGGGGGATCTTTAGGAAATGAGCAGTTCTTC. It codes for CASSNNGTGGSLGNEQFF.

The CDR3, as DNA: TGTGCCAGCAGCTCCCCCAGCGGGAGTAGTAATGAGCAGTTCTTC. It codes for CASSSPSGSSNEQFF. This chain connects TRBV21-1 to TRBJ2-1; the table's D call TRBD2 went unverified against the DNA. TRBV21-1 is a pseudogene. This CDR3 has 15 residues.

The gene calls are TRBV28 and TRBJ2-7; D unresolved. The CDR3 is 14 amino acids. Between the trimmed V and J ends, which lost 2 bases and 0 bases, there was a span of 8 bases. The germline V gene has CDR1 MDHEN and CDR2 SYDVKM. The chain's CDR3 is CASSLMRFSYEQYF. CDR3 sequence (DNA): TGTGCCAGCAGTTTAATGCGATTCTCCTACGAGCAGTACTTC.

The rearrangement uses TRBV19 and TRBJ2-1; 8 positions agree with TRBD2. The CDR3 spans 14 residues. With 7 bases clipped from V and 7 bases from J, the junction kept 9 bases outside the gene matches. Per the germline V gene, CDR1 is LNHDA and CDR2 is SQIVND (reference sequence). Written as DNA, the CDR3 is TGTGCCAGTACACTAACGGGGGGGTGGAATGAGCAGTTCTTC. It codes for CASTLTGGWNEQFF.

CDR3 loop: CASTSSGNEQFF. CDR3 sequence (DNA): TGTGCCAGCACTTCTAGCGGGAATGAGCAGTTCTTC. The chain couples TRBV11-3 to TRBJ2-1; TRBD2 matches 8 bases. Trimming removed 7 bases from V and 7 bases from J; junction bases left unmatched: 3. This CDR3 spans 12 amino acids. In germline, CDR1 is SGHNT, CDR2 YENEEA.

The chain recombines TRBV2 with TRBJ2-1; 12 nucleotides line up with TRBD2. Germline V gives CDR1 SNHLY, CDR2 FYNNEI. CDR3 size: 20 residues. V was clipped by 8 bases and J by 7 bases; unmatched bases: 24. CDR3 coding DNA: TGTGCCAGCTGCCTCTCGCTTCTAGCGGGAGGGCCCTCGGGCCGAAATGAGCAGTTCTTC. This sequence encodes CASCLSLLAGGPSGRNEQFF.

This clone has only a few counts. This chain connects TRBV5-1 to TRBJ2-7; D possibly corresponds to TRBD2 (5 bases). With 3 bases removed from V and 1 base from J, the gap between germline ends came to 11 bases. The CDR3 totals 14 residues. The V gene's germline CDR1 is SGHRS and CDR2 YFSETQ. The CDR3 protein is CASSSGSGSYEQYF. In DNA form, the CDR3 reads TGCGCCAGCAGCTCAGGATCGGGGTCCTACGAGCAGTACTTC.

V and J are TRBV6-5 and TRBJ2-7; 11 bases are a match to TRBD2. V gave up 0 bases and J gave up 5 bases; unmatched junction bases: 6. Germline lookup yields CDR1 MNHEY and CDR2 SVGAGI. The CDR3 loop spans 16 amino acids. CDR3 in amino acids: CASSYSTLAGEHEQYF. The CDR3 nucleotides read TGTGCCAGCAGTTACTCGACACTAGCGGGAGAGCACGAGCAGTACTTC.

This chain uses TRBV4-2 with TRBJ2-7; D is possibly TRBD2 (7 bases). This CDR3 region has 17 residues. Germline-derived CDR1 and CDR2 are LGHNA and YNFKEQ. Trimming removed 0 bases at V and 0 bases at J, with 15 bases between. CDR3 in amino acids: CASSQDGEGGSSYEQYF. The CDR3 DNA reads TGTGCCAGCAGCCAAGACGGGGAGGGGGGATCCTCCTACGAGCAGTACTTC.

The rearrangement uses TRBV5-1 and TRBJ2-5; the match to TRBD2 covers 11 bases. The tail of the sequence fits TRBJ2-7 better, so the J call may be wrong. Germline V gene data show CDR1 as SGHRS and CDR2 as YFSETQ. This CDR3 contains 13 residues. This chain's CDR3 is CASSPSGRYEQYF. CDR3 nucleotide sequence: TGCGCCAGCAGCCCTAGCGGGAGGTACGAGCAGTACTTC.

This chain links TRBV28 with TRBJ1-3; the match to TRBD1 covers 8 bases. The germline CDR1 and CDR2 sequences are MDHEN and SYDVKM. The ends lost 6 bases at V and 4 bases at J; junction bases unmatched: 11. This CDR3 comprises 16 residues. CDR3 DNA sequence: TGTGCCAGCAGACGGACAGGGAGTTTCTCGGGAAACACCATATATTTT. This codes for CASRRTGSFSGNTIYF.

The chain carries TRBV7-6 and TRBJ2-5; 7 bases are shared with TRBD2. The V gene's germline CDR1 is SGHVS and CDR2 FNYEAQ. The CDR3 length is 16 residues. Germline trimming cut 4 bases from V and 5 bases from J; bases unmatched to any gene: 13. The CDR3 nucleotides are TGTGCCAGCAGCTGGTTGGCGGGAGACAAAGTGGAGACCCAGTACTTC. Amino acid sequence: CASSWLAGDKVETQYF.

This chain joins TRBV5-6 and TRBJ1-1, with 10 bases fitting TRBD1. The trim removed 1 base at V and 6 bases at J, leaving 6 bases unmatched. The CDR3 is made up of 15 amino acids. The germline CDR1 and CDR2 sequences are SGHDT and YYEEEE. CDR3: CASSLLGQGRSEAFF. In DNA form, the CDR3 reads TGTGCCAGCAGCTTGTTGGGACAGGGGAGGTCTGAAGCTTTCTTT.

This clone has only one observation. V gene TRBV19 combines with J gene TRBJ2-7, with 8 positions matching TRBD2. The CDR3 is made up of 13 amino acids. The J segment lost 3 bases and the V segment lost 5 bases, leaving 3 bases of the junction unmatched. CDR1 and CDR2 from the germline V gene are LNHDA and SQIVND (reference sequence). The CDR3 sequence: CASSPLADYEQYF. The CDR3 nucleotides are TGTGCCAGTAGTCCACTAGCGGACTACGAGCAGTACTTC.

The chain employs TRBV7-9 and TRBJ1-2; TRBD1 matches at 8 bases. The germline V gene encodes CDR1 SEHNR and CDR2 FQNEAQ (reference sequence). Unmatched junction bases numbered 8, after V lost 1 base and J lost 4 bases. This CDR3 has 16 residues. For the CDR3, the DNA is TGTGCCAGCAGCTTAGGTGCAGGGGGCGCGGGCTATGGCTACACCTTC. Its protein is CASSLGAGGAGYGYTF.

J is TRBJ2-5 and V is TRBV7-9; no reliable D call. V was pared by 0 bases and J by 4 bases, with 0 bases between. Per germline, CDR1 SEHNR and CDR2 FQNEAQ (reference sequence). The length of the CDR3 is 11 residues. The CDR3 loop is CASSLAETQYF. In DNA form, the CDR3 reads TGTGCCAGCAGCTTAGCAGAGACCCAGTACTTC.

This clone was seen just once. The chain carries TRBV19 and TRBJ2-3, with D possibly being TRBD2 (5 bases). The CDR3 extends over 12 amino acids. V was trimmed by 0 bases and J by 9 bases, leaving 7 bases between them. The germline V gene has CDR1 LNHDA and CDR2 SQIVND (reference sequence). The CDR3 loop reads CASSIDRLTQYF. CDR3 sequence (DNA): TGTGCCAGTAGTATAGATCGACTAACGCAGTATTTT.

The chain is built from TRBV27 and TRBJ2-7; no definite D call. Germline V gives CDR1 MNHEY, CDR2 SMNVEV (reference sequence). Trimming left V 8 bases short and J 0 bases short, with 17 bases between. This CDR3 is 15 amino acids long. In DNA, the CDR3 is TGTGCCAGCGCTACCGAGGCAGATCACTCCTACGAGCAGTACTTC. This sequence encodes CASATEADHSYEQYF.

This clone was counted only a few times. The chain employs TRBV28 and TRBJ2-3, with 16 bases matching TRBD2. This CDR3 has 15 amino acids. The V segment lost 3 bases and the J segment 6 bases; nucleotides outside the gene matches: 0. Germline assignment: CDR1 MDHEN and CDR2 SYDVKM. The CDR3, as DNA: TGTGCCAGCAGTTTGGGACTAGCGGGAGGGGATACGCAGTATTTT. Its translation: CASSLGLAGGDTQYF.